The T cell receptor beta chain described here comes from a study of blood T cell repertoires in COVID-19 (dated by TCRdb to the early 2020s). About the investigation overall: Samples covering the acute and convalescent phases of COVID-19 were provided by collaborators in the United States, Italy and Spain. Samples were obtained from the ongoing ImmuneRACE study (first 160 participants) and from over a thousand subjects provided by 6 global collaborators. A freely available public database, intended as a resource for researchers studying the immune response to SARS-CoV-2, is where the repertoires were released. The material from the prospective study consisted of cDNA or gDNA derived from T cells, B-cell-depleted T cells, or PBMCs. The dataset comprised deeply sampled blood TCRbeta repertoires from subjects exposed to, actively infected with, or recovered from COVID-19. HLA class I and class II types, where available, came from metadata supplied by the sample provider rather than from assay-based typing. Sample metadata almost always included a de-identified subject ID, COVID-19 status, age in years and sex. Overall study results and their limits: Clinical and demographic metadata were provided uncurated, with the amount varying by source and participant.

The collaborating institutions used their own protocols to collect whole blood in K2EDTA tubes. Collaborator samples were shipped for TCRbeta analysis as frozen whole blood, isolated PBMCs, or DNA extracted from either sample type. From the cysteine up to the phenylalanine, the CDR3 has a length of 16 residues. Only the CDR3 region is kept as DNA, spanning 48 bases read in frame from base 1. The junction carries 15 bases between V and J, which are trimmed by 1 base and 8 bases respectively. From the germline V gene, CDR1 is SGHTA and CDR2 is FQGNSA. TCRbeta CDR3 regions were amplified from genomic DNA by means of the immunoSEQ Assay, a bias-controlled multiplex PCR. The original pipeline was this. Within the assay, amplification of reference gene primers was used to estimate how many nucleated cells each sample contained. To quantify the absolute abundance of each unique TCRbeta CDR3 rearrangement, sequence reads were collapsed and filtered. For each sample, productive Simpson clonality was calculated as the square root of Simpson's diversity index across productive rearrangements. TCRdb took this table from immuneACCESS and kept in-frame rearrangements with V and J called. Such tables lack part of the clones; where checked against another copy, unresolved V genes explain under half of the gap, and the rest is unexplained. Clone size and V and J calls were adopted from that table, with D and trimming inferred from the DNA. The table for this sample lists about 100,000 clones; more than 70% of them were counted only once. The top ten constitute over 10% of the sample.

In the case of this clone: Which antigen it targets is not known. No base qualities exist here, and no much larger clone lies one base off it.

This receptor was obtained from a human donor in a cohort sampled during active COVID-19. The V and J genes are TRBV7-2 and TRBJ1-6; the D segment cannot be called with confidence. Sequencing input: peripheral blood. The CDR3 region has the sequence CASSLGPTDGDSPLHF. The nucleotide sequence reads TGTGCCAGCAGCTTAGGACCGACGGACGGGGATTCACCCCTCCACTTT.